This T cell receptor (beta chain) was recorded in a study of cytomegalovirus exposure and HLA in healthy donors. Whole-study context: Earlier, 117 million unique TCR beta sequences were recovered from about 170 million T cells by an analysis. Of several hundred genotyped donors, roughly 81% grouped in the Caucasian-associated ancestry cluster.

Study-level findings and limits: Earlier analysis found most TCR beta V segments productive about 90% or about 30% of the time.

The PCR made use of 60 Vbeta and 13 Jbeta primers. Profiling relied on immunoSEQ multiplex PCR, and the TCRdb table lists in-frame clones only, not all of them. The sample consists of about 170,000 clones, around two thirds of them appearing once. All the people who gave samples were healthy bone marrow donors. This clone was observed a handful of times. What it binds is unknown. Germline V CDR1 and CDR2: SQVTM, ANQGSEA. The length of the CDR3 is 12 residues. V was cut by 3 bases and J by 1 base, with 6 bases left in between. The chain employs TRBV29-1 and TRBJ1-1, with no clear D. The sequence came from a middle-aged man in good health and CMV-seronegative. Sequencing was carried out using PBMCs. For the CDR3, the DNA is TGCAGCGTTGACAGCGGGAACACTGAAGCTTTCTTT. It codes for CSVDSGNTEAFF.